The next 27 T cell receptor beta chains were all read from a single sample in a study of shared clonotypes between healthy human individuals. The table came from immunoSEQ multiplex PCR; TCRdb's copy has only in-frame clones and leaves some out. There are fewer than 600,000 clones in the sample; around 77% occur only once, and approximately 12% lies in the top ten. Sequencing was performed on PBMCs. The receptors originated from a woman between 35 and 50 years old in good health. Some clones in this sample may be carry-over from other donors' samples.

This sequence joins TRBV2 and TRBJ2-5, with D possibly being TRBD2 (6 bases). The J call may be in error: the DNA end matches TRBJ2-7 better. The length of the CDR3 is 13 residues. Germline V gene sequence: CDR1 SNHLY, CDR2 FYNNEI. CDR3 sequence (DNA): TGTGCCAGCACGGGCGGGAAGCTCGGCGAGCAGTACTTC. It encodes CASTGGKLGEQYF.

This rearrangement joins TRBV28 to TRBJ2-7; the D gene is possibly TRBD1 (6 bases). The CDR3 contains 14 residues. Germline CDR1 and CDR2: MDHEN and SYDVKM. The V end lost 7 bases, the J end lost 5 bases, and 18 bases lay between the germline ends. For the CDR3, the DNA is TGTGCCAGCATCCGAACCGCAGGGGTCCACGAGCAGTACTTC. Translated, it gives CASIRTAGVHEQYF.

This clone has a handful of counts. This chain uses TRBV28 with TRBJ2-5; possibly TRBD1 for D (5 bases). Germline V gives CDR1 MDHEN, CDR2 SYDVKM. This CDR3 region has 14 residues. V was pared by 2 bases and J by 2 bases, with 9 bases between. The CDR3 spells CASSLQQAQETQYF. The DNA for the CDR3 is TGTGCCAGCAGTTTACAACAGGCTCAAGAGACCCAGTACTTC.

The DNA for the CDR3 is TGCGCCAGCAGCTTGGTGGGCGGGAGCTCCTACAATGAGCAGTTCTTC. It is translated as CASSLVGGSSYNEQFF. This chain links TRBV5-1 with TRBJ2-1, with 7 positions matching TRBD2. The CDR3 extends over 16 amino acids. The V gene's germline CDR1 is SGHRS and CDR2 YFSETQ. The J segment lost 0 bases and the V segment lost 0 bases, leaving 3 bases of the junction unmatched. Drawing the rest from reference TRBV5-1 and TRBJ2-1, the complete variable domain is KAGVTQTPRYLIKTRGQQVTLSCSPISGHRSVSWYQQTPGQGLQFLFEYFSETQRNKGNFPGRFSGRQFSNSRSEMNVSTLELGDSALYLCASSLVGGSSYNEQFFGPGTRLTVL.

V is TRBV7-9 and J is TRBJ2-7; no reliable D call. The CDR3 totals 13 residues. The germline V and J ends were trimmed by 3 bases and 3 bases, with 9 bases remaining between them. Per the germline V gene, CDR1 is SEHNR and CDR2 is FQNEAQ (reference sequence). In nucleotides, the CDR3 is TGTGCCAGCAGCTTGGGAATCCGCTACGAGCAGTACTTC. It specifies CASSLGIRYEQYF.

The chain joins TRBV5-4 to TRBJ1-3; D call uncertain. Germline CDR1 is SGHNT and CDR2 is YYREEE (reference sequence). The ends were cut back, 0 bases at V and 3 bases at J, with 7 bases in the middle. The CDR3 runs 14 residues. CDR3 sequence: CASSLALDGNTIYF. The CDR3 region has the DNA TGTGCCAGCAGCTTGGCGCTGGATGGAAACACCATATATTTT.

This clone has a single count. V and J are TRBV6-1 and TRBJ2-1; D is possibly TRBD2 (5 bases). CDR3 length: 14 residues. The germline V gene encodes CDR1 MNHNS and CDR2 SASEGT. Between the trimmed V and J ends, which lost 6 bases and 8 bases, there was a span of 17 bases. The CDR3 reads CASRRASQFDEQFF. The DNA for the CDR3 is TGTGCCAGCAGAAGGGCTAGCCAGTTCGATGAGCAGTTCTTC.

The rearrangement joins TRBV18 to TRBJ2-7; D tentatively reads TRBD1 or TRBD2 (7 bases each). V lost 0 bases and J lost 6, with 15 bases in between. Per the germline V gene, CDR1 is KGHSH and CDR2 is LQKENI. The CDR3 spans 15 residues. CDR3 nucleotides: TGTGCCAGCTCACCACCCGGCAGGGGGGGATTCGAGCAGTACTTC. It is translated as CASSPPGRGGFEQYF. The whole variable domain, filled in from reference TRBV18 and TRBJ2-7, reads NAGVMQNPRHLVRRRGQEARLRCSPMKGHSHVYWYRQLPEEGLKFMVYLQKENIIDESGMPKERFSAEFPKEGPSILRIQQVVRGDSAAYFCASSPPGRGGFEQYFGPGTRLTVT.

The rearrangement joins TRBV11-3 to TRBJ2-1; D gene ambiguous. The CDR3 loop spans 13 amino acids. Germline V lookup: CDR1 SGHNT, CDR2 YENEEA. Trimming shortened V by 1 base and J by 9 bases, and 10 bases separated the two germline ends. CDR3 sequence (DNA): TGTGCCAGCAGCTTAGCCGACCCTGGTGAGCAGTTCTTC. Amino acid sequence: CASSLADPGEQFF. The full variable domain, rest sourced from reference TRBV11-3 and TRBJ2-1, is EAGVVQSPRYKIIEKKQPVAFWCNPISGHNTLYWYLQNLGQGPELLIRYENEEAVDDSQLPKDRFSAERLKGVDSTLKIQPAELGDSAVYLCASSLADPGEQFFGPGTRLTVL.

To note about this clone: A junction end diverges from the germline sequence, so it may reflect a read error. V is TRBV2 and J is TRBJ2-5, with a tentative D call TRBD2 (6 bases). The CDR3 sequence is 16 residues long. Per germline, CDR1 SNHLY and CDR2 FYNNEI. CDR3 nucleotides: TGTGCCAGCAGTGAGGGGGGAGCGGGCAGCCAAGAGACCAAGTACTTC. This translates into CASSEGGAGSQETKYF.

This clone has only one observation. Just one base apart from a much larger clone, this may be a read error. The chain carries TRBV9 and TRBJ1-2; 10 positions agree with TRBD1. The germline V gene encodes CDR1 SGDLS and CDR2 YYNGEE. Trimming took 4 bases from V and 6 from J; bases not matched to a gene: 3. CDR3 length equals 13 residues. In DNA, the CDR3 is TGTGCCAGCAGCTACGGGACAGGGGATGGCTACACCTTC. Its translation is CASSYGTGDGYTF.

The chain joins TRBV18 to TRBJ2-7; 8 bases are a match to TRBD1. The V and J ends lost 0 bases and 6 bases, in that order; junction bases with no gene match: 16. CDR3 length: 18 amino acids. Germline CDR1 reads KGHSH; CDR2 reads LQKENI. The CDR3: CASSPPTGEIDPSCEQYF. CDR3 nucleotides: TGTGCCAGCTCACCACCGACAGGGGAAATCGACCCCTCGTGCGAGCAGTACTTC.

V is TRBV9 and J is TRBJ2-1, with 7 bases identical to TRBD2. This CDR3 is 15 amino acids long. CDR1 and CDR2 (germline): SGDLS, YYNGEE. V lost 0 bases, J lost 4 bases, and 4 bases stayed unmatched. The CDR3 bases are TGTGCCAGCAGCGTAGATCCAGCGGGGTACAATGAGCAGTTCTTC. This translates into CASSVDPAGYNEQFF.

V and J are TRBV19 and TRBJ1-1, with TRBD1 matching 11 bases. The CDR3 is 15 amino acids. The germline CDR1 and CDR2 sequences are LNHDA and SQIVND (reference sequence). The trim removed 5 bases at V and 4 bases at J, leaving 6 bases unmatched. This chain's CDR3 is CASSPWTGGRTEAFF. In DNA form, the CDR3 reads TGTGCCAGTAGTCCTTGGACAGGGGGCCGCACTGAAGCTTTCTTT.

This clone was seen just once. V usage is TRBV10-3 and J usage is TRBJ2-6, with D possibly TRBD1 on 6 matching bases. This CDR3 contains 17 residues. Germline V gene data show CDR1 as ENHRY and CDR2 as SYGVKD. V lost 8 bases and J lost 0, with 17 bases in between. CDR3 sequence reads: CAIREGVLNSGANVLTF. As DNA, the CDR3 is TGTGCCATCCGCGAGGGGGTTCTCAACTCTGGGGCCAACGTCCTGACTTTC.

In regard to this clone: A far larger clone lies a single base away; this is likely a read error. The gene calls are TRBV9 and TRBJ2-7; D is unresolved. Trimming shortened V by 1 base and J by 0 bases, and 8 bases separated the two germline ends. The length of the CDR3 is 14 residues. Per germline, CDR1 SGDLS and CDR2 YYNGEE. The DNA of the CDR3 is TGTGCCAGCAGCGTATCAATTGCCTCCTACGAGCAGTACTTC. Its protein is CASSVSIASYEQYF.

The chain couples TRBV29-1 to TRBJ2-2; a possible D gene is TRBD1 (5 bases). Trimming took 7 bases from V and 3 from J, leaving 21 bases between them. CDR1 and CDR2 from the germline V gene are SQVTM and ANQGSEA. CDR3 length equals 16 residues. CDR3 region: CSAYRFDRGYTGELFF. CDR3 bases: TGCAGCGCCTACCGATTTGATAGGGGTTACACCGGGGAGCTGTTTTTT.

The V and J genes are TRBV7-2 and TRBJ2-7; no clear D gene. V gave up 6 bases and J gave up 1 base, with 13 bases separating them. The germline V gene encodes CDR1 SGHTA and CDR2 FQGNSA. The CDR3 is made up of 14 amino acids. As DNA, the CDR3 is TGTGCCAGCAGGGGCGCCGGGCCTTCCTACGAGCAGTACTTC. As protein: CASRGAGPSYEQYF.

The CDR3 loop is CASNGGKGMTGNTHNEQFF. The CDR3 nucleotides read TGTGCCAGCAACGGGGGGAAGGGAATGACCGGGAACACGCACAATGAGCAGTTCTTC. The chain is built from TRBV2 and TRBJ2-1; TRBD2 matches at 7 bases. With V trimmed by 7 bases and J by 5 bases, 23 bases remained unmatched. The germline CDR1 and CDR2 sequences are SNHLY and FYNNEI. This CDR3 is 19 amino acids long.

In the case of this clone: A read error is likely here: a far larger clone is one base away. The CDR3 bases are TGTGCCAGCAGCACGGGGACTAGCAGGAGAGGGGGGTACAATGAGCAGTTCTTC. It codes for CASSTGTSRRGGYNEQFF. The chain joins TRBV9 to TRBJ2-1; 9 bases are a match to TRBD2. With V trimmed by 4 bases and J by 4 bases, 15 bases remained unmatched. CDR3 length: 18 residues. Per germline, CDR1 SGDLS and CDR2 YYNGEE.

Points on this clone: Just one base apart from a much larger clone, this may be a read error. This chain connects TRBV9 to TRBJ2-7; D possibly matches TRBD1 or TRBD2 (5 bases each). The CDR3 length is 15 residues. V was pared by 7 bases and J by 1 base, with 18 bases between. Looked up from germline, CDR1 is SGDLS and CDR2 is YYNGEE. In nucleotides, the CDR3 is TGTGCCAGCGGCCCAGATGGGGGAGCGTCCTACGAGCAGTACTTC. It codes for CASGPDGGASYEQYF.

The V call is TRBV6-5, the J call TRBJ2-2; D is undetermined. The CDR3 is 13 amino acids. Germline CDR1 reads MNHEY; CDR2 reads SVGAGI. Trimming shortened V by 5 bases and J by 7 bases, and 11 bases separated the two germline ends. The CDR3 here is CASSRTLDGELFF. CDR3 DNA sequence: TGTGCCAGCAGTAGGACGTTGGACGGGGAGCTGTTTTTT.

This clone has only a few counts. The chain is built from TRBV30 and TRBJ2-7; D is uncertain. This CDR3 contains 14 residues. V lost 2 bases, J lost 6 bases, and 17 bases lay in between. Germline-derived CDR1 and CDR2 are GTSNPN and SVGIG (reference sequence). The CDR3 loop is CAWSPGGRRGEQYF. The CDR3 coding sequence is TGTGCCTGGAGTCCGGGCGGTCGTCGCGGCGAGCAGTACTTC.

This clone showed up just a few times. The chain has TRBV6-1 and TRBJ2-7, with 11 bases identical to TRBD2. The V and J ends lost 0 bases and 5 bases, in that order; junction bases with no gene match: 6. Looked up from germline, CDR1 is MNHNS and CDR2 is SASEGT. The length of the CDR3 is 16 residues. The CDR3, as DNA: TGTGCCAGCAGTGAAGCGGGGTTAGCGGGAGGGGACGAGCAGTACTTC. Translating it yields CASSEAGLAGGDEQYF.

V usage is TRBV6-1 and J usage is TRBJ1-5; a possible D gene is TRBD1 (5 bases). This CDR3 is built from 14 residues. V dropped 5 bases and J dropped 5 bases, with 13 bases sitting between them. Germline CDR1 and CDR2: MNHNS and SASEGT. CDR3 sequence (DNA): TGTGCCAGCAGTAAAAGGACACCGGATCAGCCCCAGCATTTT. It specifies CASSKRTPDQPQHF.

Worth noting for this clone: A far larger clone is just one base off, so this is likely a read error. The DNA for the CDR3 is TGTGCCTGGAGTGTACTCGGACACGGCCAAGAGACCCAGCACTTC. Translation: CAWSVLGHGQETQHF. The rearrangement uses TRBV30 and TRBJ2-5, with D perhaps TRBD1 (5 bases). CDR3 length equals 15 residues. Germline CDR1 is GTSNPN and CDR2 is SVGIG (reference sequence).

With regard to this clone: The sample has other DNA sequences that encode this CDR3 too. This chain connects TRBV7-2 to TRBJ2-7; TRBD1 matches 7 bases. Germline V gene sequence: CDR1 SGHTA, CDR2 FQGNSA. The CDR3 is 15 residues long. The J segment lost 0 bases and the V segment lost 1 base, leaving 3 bases of the junction unmatched. CDR3 sequence reads: CASSLVPGGSYEQYF. CDR3 nucleotide sequence: TGTGCCAGCAGCTTAGTCCCAGGGGGCTCCTACGAGCAGTACTTC.